This T cell receptor beta chain originates from a study of blood T cell repertoires in COVID-19. This clone was counted a few times. Produced via immunoSEQ multiplex PCR; TCRdb's table is partial and in-frame only. The sample lists 290,000 or so clones; roughly 80% were seen once. The CDR3 runs to 14 residues. Germline CDR1 LNHDA, CDR2 SQIVND (reference sequence). With 2 bases removed from V and 6 bases from J, the gap between germline ends came to 13 bases. Sequenced input: PBMCs or T cells enriched from blood (not recorded which). The receptor comes from a man aged 35-49 years who had been exposed to COVID-19. The chain joins TRBV19 to TRBJ1-2; D gene unclear. CDR3 DNA: TGTGCCAGTAGTATATTTCTTTCGGTAGATGGCTACACCTTC. Protein product: CASSIFLSVDGYTF. Complete variable domain (other parts from reference TRBV19 and TRBJ1-2): DGGITQSPKYLFRKEGQNVTLSCEQNLNHDAMYWYRQDPGQGLRLIYYSQIVNDFQKGDIAEGYSVSREKKESFPLTVTSAQKNPTAFYLCASSIFLSVDGYTFGSGTRLTVV.